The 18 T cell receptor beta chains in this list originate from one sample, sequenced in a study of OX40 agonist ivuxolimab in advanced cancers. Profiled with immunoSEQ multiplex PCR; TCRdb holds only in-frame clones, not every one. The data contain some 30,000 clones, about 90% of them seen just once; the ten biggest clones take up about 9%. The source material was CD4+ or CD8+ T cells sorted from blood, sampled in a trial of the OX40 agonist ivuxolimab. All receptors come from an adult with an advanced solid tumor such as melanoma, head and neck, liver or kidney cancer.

CDR3 sequence (DNA): TGTGCCTGGAGTAGGTCACCTAACACCGGGGAGCTGTTTTTT. Its protein product is CAWSRSPNTGELFF. The chain joins TRBV30 to TRBJ2-2; D gene unclear. The CDR3 contains 14 residues. Trimming removed 2 bases from V and 2 bases from J, with 9 bases in between. Germline CDR1 reads GTSNPN; CDR2 reads SVGIG (reference sequence).

The CDR3 region has the DNA TGTGCCAGCAGCTTAGTTCTTGGACATAACTATGGCTACACCTTC. This encodes CASSLVLGHNYGYTF. The chain is built from TRBV7-3 and TRBJ1-2, with TRBD1 as a possible D gene (5 bases). Trimming took 2 bases from V and 1 from J, leaving 11 bases between them. CDR3 length: 15 residues. CDR1 and CDR2 from the germline V gene are SGHTA and FQGTGA.

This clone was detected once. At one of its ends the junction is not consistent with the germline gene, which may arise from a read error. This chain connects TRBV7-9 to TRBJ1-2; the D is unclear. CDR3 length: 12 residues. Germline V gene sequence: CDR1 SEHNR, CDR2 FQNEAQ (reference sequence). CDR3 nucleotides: TGTGCCAGCAGCTTTGAAACACAGTTTGCGAGCTTC. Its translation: CASSFETQFASF.

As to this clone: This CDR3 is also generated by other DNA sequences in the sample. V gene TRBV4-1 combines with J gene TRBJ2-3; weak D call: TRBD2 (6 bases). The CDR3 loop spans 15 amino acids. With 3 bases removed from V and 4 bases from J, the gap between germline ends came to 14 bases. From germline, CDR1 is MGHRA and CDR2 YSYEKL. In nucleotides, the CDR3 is TGCGCCAGCAGCCAGGTGCTGCGGGGTCCAGATACGCAGTATTTT. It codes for CASSQVLRGPDTQYF.

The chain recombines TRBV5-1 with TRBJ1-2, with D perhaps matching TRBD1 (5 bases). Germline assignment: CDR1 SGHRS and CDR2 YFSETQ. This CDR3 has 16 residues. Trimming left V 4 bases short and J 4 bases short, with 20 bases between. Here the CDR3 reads CASSPEGTTLGYGYTF. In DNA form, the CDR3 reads TGCGCCAGCAGCCCCGAGGGGACGACCCTAGGCTATGGCTACACCTTC.

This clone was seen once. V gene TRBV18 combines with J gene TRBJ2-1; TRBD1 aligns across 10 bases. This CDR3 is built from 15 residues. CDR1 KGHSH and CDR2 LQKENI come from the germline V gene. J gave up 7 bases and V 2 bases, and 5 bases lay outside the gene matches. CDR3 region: CASSPKDRGSNEQFF. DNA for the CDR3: TGTGCCAGCTCACCAAAGGACAGGGGGTCAAATGAGCAGTTCTTC.

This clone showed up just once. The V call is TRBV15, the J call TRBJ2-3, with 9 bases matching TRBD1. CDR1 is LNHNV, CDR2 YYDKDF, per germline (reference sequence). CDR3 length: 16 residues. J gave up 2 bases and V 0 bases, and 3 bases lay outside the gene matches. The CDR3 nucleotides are TGTGCCACCAGCAGAGATTTACAGGGGGCCACAGATACGCAGTATTTT. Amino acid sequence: CATSRDLQGATDTQYF.

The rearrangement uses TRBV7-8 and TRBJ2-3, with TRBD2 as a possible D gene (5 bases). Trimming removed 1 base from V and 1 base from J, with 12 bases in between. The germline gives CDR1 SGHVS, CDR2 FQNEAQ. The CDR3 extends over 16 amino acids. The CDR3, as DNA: TGTGCCAGCAGCTTAGGGATGGGAGTTGGCACAGATACGCAGTATTTT. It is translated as CASSLGMGVGTDTQYF.

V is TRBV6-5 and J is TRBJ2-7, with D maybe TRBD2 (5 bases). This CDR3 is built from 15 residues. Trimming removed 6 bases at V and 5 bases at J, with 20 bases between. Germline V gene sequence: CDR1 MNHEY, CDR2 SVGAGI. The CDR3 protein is CASSQTRGRRDEQYF. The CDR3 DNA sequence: TGTGCCAGCAGCCAGACCCGGGGTAGAAGGGACGAGCAGTACTTC.

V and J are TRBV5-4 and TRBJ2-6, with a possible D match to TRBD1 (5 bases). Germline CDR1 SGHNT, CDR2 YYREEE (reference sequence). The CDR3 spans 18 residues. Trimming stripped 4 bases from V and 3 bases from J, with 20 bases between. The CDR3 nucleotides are TGTGCCAGCAGCGGCCTGGACATGTCCTTGAGTGGGGCCAACGTCCTGACTTTC. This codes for CASSGLDMSLSGANVLTF.

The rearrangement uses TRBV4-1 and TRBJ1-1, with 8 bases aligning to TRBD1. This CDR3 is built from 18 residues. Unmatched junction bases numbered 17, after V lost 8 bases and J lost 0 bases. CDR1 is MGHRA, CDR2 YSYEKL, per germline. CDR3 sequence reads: CASSSLGRGLPVNTEAFF. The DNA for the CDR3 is TGCGCCAGCTCCTCCTTAGGCAGGGGGCTTCCTGTGAACACTGAAGCTTTCTTT.

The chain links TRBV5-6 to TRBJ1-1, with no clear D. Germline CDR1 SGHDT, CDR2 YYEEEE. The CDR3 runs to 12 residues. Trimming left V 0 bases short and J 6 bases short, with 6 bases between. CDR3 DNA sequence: TGTGCCAGCAGCTTGGTAACCTCTGAAGCTTTCTTT. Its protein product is CASSLVTSEAFF.

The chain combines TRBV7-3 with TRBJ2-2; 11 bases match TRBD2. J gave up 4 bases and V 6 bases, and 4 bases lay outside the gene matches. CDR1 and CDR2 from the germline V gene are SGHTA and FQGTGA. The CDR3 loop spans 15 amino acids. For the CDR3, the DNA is TGTGCCAGCAGGACTAGCGGGATTGGCACCGGGGAGCTGTTTTTT. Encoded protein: CASRTSGIGTGELFF.

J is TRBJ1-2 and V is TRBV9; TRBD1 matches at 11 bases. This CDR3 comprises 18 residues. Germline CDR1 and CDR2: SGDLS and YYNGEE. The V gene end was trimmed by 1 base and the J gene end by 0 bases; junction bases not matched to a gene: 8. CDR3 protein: CASSVPTGQGGANYGYTF. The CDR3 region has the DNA TGTGCCAGCAGCGTACCCACGGGACAGGGGGGAGCTAACTATGGCTACACCTTC.

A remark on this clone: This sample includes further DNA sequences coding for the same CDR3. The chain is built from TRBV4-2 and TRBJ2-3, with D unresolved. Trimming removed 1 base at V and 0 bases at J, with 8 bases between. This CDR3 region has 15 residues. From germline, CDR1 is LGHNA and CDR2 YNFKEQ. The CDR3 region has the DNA TGTGCCAGCAGCCAAGGACTGGGCAGCACAGATACGCAGTATTTT. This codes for CASSQGLGSTDTQYF.

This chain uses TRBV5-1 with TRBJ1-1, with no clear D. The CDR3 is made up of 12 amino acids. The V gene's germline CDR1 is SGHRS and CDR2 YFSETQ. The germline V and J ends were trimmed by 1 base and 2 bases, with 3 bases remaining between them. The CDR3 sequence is CASSLYNTEAFF. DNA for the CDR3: TGCGCCAGCAGCTTGTACAACACTGAAGCTTTCTTT. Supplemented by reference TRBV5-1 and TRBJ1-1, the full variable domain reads KAGVTQTPRYLIKTRGQQVTLSCSPISGHRSVSWYQQTPGQGLQFLFEYFSETQRNKGNFPGRFSGRQFSNSRSEMNVSTLELGDSALYLCASSLYNTEAFFGQGTRLTVV.

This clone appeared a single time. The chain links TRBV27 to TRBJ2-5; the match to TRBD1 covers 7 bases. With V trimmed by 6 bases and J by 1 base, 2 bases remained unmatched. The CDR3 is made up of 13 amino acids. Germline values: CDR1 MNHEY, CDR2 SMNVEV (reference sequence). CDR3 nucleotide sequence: TGTGCCAGCAGGGCAGGGGGCCAAGAGACCCAGTACTTC. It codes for CASRAGGQETQYF.

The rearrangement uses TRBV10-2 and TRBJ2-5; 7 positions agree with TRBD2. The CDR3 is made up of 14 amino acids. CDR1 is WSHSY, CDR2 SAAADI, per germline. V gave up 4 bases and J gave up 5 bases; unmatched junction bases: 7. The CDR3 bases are TGCGCCAGCAGTGGGGGGGGTTCTCTGGAGACCCAGTACTTC. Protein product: CASSGGGSLETQYF.